This T cell receptor beta chain was recorded in a study of T cell changes during pregnancy in multiple sclerosis. Profiled with immunoSEQ multiplex PCR; TCRdb holds only in-frame clones, not every one. This sample has about 36,000 clones, with roughly 90% found just once. Germline V lookup: CDR1 WSHSY, CDR2 SAAADI. CDR3 length: 11 residues. Between the trimmed V and J ends, which lost 6 bases and 6 bases, there was a span of 8 bases. This receptor was taken from a female donor with multiple sclerosis, enrolled in a pregnancy study. The chain employs TRBV10-2 and TRBJ1-1; D remains ambiguous. The sequences come from CD8+ T cells from peripheral blood mononuclear cells, collected in the third trimester of pregnancy. The CDR3 loop reads CASRLSAEAFF. The CDR3 bases are TGCGCCAGCAGACTCAGCGCTGAAGCTTTCTTT.